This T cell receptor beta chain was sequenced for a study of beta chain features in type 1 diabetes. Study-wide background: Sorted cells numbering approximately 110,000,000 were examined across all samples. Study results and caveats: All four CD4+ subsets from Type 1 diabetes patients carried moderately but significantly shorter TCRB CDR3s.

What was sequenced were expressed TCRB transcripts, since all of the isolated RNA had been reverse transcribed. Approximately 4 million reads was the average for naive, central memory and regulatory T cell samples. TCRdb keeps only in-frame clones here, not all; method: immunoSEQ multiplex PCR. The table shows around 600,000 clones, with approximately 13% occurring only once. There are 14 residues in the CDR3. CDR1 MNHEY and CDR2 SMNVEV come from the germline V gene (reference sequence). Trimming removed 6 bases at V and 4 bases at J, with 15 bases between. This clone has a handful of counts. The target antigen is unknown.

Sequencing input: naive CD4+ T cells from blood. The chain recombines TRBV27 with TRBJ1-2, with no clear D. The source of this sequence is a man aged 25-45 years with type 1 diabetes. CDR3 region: CASSLHGLSYGYTF. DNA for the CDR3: TGTGCCAGCAGCTTACACGGGCTTAGCTATGGCTACACCTTC.